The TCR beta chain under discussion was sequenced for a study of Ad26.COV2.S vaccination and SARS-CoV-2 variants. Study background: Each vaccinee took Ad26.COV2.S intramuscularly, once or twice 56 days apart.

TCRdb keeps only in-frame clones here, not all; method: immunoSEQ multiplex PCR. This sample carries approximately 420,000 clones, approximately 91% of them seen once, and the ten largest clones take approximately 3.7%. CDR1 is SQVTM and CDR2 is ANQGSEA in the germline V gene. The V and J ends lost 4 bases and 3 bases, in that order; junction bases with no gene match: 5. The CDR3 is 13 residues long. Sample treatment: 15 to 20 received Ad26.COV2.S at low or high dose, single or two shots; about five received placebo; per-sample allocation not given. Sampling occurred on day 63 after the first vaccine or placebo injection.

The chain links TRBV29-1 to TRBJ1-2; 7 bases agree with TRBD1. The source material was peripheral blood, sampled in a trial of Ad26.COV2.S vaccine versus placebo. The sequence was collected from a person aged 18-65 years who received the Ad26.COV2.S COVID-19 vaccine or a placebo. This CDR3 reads CSVGQGEDYGYTF. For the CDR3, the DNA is TGCAGCGTTGGACAGGGTGAAGACTATGGCTACACCTTC.